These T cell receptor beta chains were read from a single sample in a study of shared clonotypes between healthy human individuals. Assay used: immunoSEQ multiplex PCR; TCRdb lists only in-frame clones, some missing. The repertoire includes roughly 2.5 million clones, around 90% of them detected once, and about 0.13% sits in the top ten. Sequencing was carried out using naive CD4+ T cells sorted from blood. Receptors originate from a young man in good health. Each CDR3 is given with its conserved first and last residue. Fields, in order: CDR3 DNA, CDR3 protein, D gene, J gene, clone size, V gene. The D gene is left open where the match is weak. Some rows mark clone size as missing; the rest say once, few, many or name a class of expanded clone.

CDR3nt: TGCAGTGCTAGAGAGTTTGCTGAAGCTTTCTTT; CDR3aa: CSAREFAEAFF; d_gene: -; j_gene: TRBJ1-1; abundance: -; v_gene: TRBV20-1
CDR3nt: TGCGCCAGCAGTTCTAGCACAGATACGCAGTATTTT; CDR3aa: CASSSSTDTQYF; d_gene: -; j_gene: TRBJ2-3; abundance: -; v_gene: TRBV10-2
CDR3nt: TGCGCCAGCAGTCCCGGGAGCGTCTTGAACACTGAAGCTTTCTTT; CDR3aa: CASSPGSVLNTEAFF; d_gene: -; j_gene: TRBJ1-1; abundance: -; v_gene: TRBV5-1
CDR3nt: TGTGCCAGCAGCACCTTACAGGGAAGCGAGCAGTACTTC; CDR3aa: CASSTLQGSEQYF; d_gene: -; j_gene: TRBJ2-7; abundance: -; v_gene: TRBV6-1
CDR3nt: TGTGCCAGCAGCTTAGGTACTAGCGGGAGGCCCGAGCAGTACTTC; CDR3aa: CASSLGTSGRPEQYF; d_gene: TRBD2; j_gene: TRBJ2-7; abundance: -; v_gene: TRBV7-2
CDR3nt: TGTGCCAGCAGCTTAACTGAGCTAGCGGGCACCTACAATGAGCAGTTCTTC; CDR3aa: CASSLTELAGTYNEQFF; d_gene: TRBD2; j_gene: TRBJ2-1; abundance: -; v_gene: TRBV5-6
CDR3nt: TGTGCCAGCAGTTTACAGACAGGGGACTATGGCTACACCTTC; CDR3aa: CASSLQTGDYGYTF; d_gene: TRBD1; j_gene: TRBJ1-2; abundance: -; v_gene: TRBV28
CDR3nt: TGTGCCAGTAGTCCACAGGGGACCTATGGCTACACCTTC; CDR3aa: CASSPQGTYGYTF; d_gene: TRBD1; j_gene: TRBJ1-2; abundance: -; v_gene: TRBV19
CDR3nt: TGCGCCAGCAGCCTAACACTTAACACTGAAGCTTTCTTT; CDR3aa: CASSLTLNTEAFF; d_gene: -; j_gene: TRBJ1-1; abundance: -; v_gene: TRBV4-1
CDR3nt: TGCAGCGTTGAATGGGTAGCGCCTCGCACAGATACGCAGTATTTT; CDR3aa: CSVEWVAPRTDTQYF; d_gene: -; j_gene: TRBJ2-3; abundance: -; v_gene: TRBV29-1
CDR3nt: TGCGCCAGCAGCTTAGAAGGACAGATGGTCAATGAAGCTTTCTTT; CDR3aa: CASSLEGQMVNEAFF; d_gene: -; j_gene: TRBJ1-1; abundance: -; v_gene: TRBV5-1
CDR3nt: TGTGCCAGCAGTTTCTCGCGGGGGGGCACAGATACGCAGTATTTT; CDR3aa: CASSFSRGGTDTQYF; d_gene: TRBD2; j_gene: TRBJ2-3; abundance: -; v_gene: TRBV27
CDR3nt: TGTGCCAGCAGCCTGGGACTAGCGGGGGGCTCCTACAATGAGCAGTTCTTC; CDR3aa: CASSLGLAGGSYNEQFF; d_gene: TRBD2; j_gene: TRBJ2-1; abundance: -; v_gene: TRBV7-9
CDR3nt: TGTGCCAGCAGCTCCGGACTAGATCGTTACAATGAGCAGTTCTTC; CDR3aa: CASSSGLDRYNEQFF; d_gene: TRBD2; j_gene: TRBJ2-1; abundance: -; v_gene: TRBV11-2
CDR3nt: TGTGCCAGTAGTCGGACAGTTTCCTACGAGCAGTACTTC; CDR3aa: CASSRTVSYEQYF; d_gene: -; j_gene: TRBJ2-7; abundance: -; v_gene: TRBV19
CDR3nt: TGCAGCGCCAGCCGCGGGGAGAACACCGGGGAGCTGTTTTTT; CDR3aa: CSASRGENTGELFF; d_gene: -; j_gene: TRBJ2-2; abundance: -; v_gene: TRBV29-1
CDR3nt: TGTGCCACAAATTTCCCCCCAAAGGGAATCGTCCATGAGCAGTTCTTC; CDR3aa: CATNFPPKGIVHEQFF; d_gene: -; j_gene: TRBJ2-1; abundance: -; v_gene: TRBV6-6
CDR3nt: TGCGCCAGCGCCGCCGGGGTCCACGAGCAGTACTTC; CDR3aa: CASAAGVHEQYF; d_gene: -; j_gene: TRBJ2-7; abundance: -; v_gene: TRBV5-1
CDR3nt: TGTGCCAGCAGCTTAGGTCCTCTCCCAGATACGCAGTATTTT; CDR3aa: CASSLGPLPDTQYF; d_gene: -; j_gene: TRBJ2-3; abundance: -; v_gene: TRBV7-9
CDR3nt: TGTGCCAGCAGTGGGGGACCAAATTCACCCCTCCACTTT; CDR3aa: CASSGGPNSPLHF; d_gene: -; j_gene: TRBJ1-6; abundance: -; v_gene: TRBV7-6
CDR3nt: TGTGCCAGCAGCGGTCGACATGCCGGGGAGCTGTTTTTT; CDR3aa: CASSGRHAGELFF; d_gene: -; j_gene: TRBJ2-2; abundance: once; v_gene: TRBV6-1
CDR3nt: TGTGCCAGCAGTGCCGGACCGGCCGGGGCCCAGCATTTT; CDR3aa: CASSAGPAGAQHF; d_gene: -; j_gene: TRBJ1-5; abundance: -; v_gene: TRBV27
CDR3nt: TGTGCCAGCAGCCCCGCTAGCGGGTTCGAGCAGTACTTC; CDR3aa: CASSPASGFEQYF; d_gene: TRBD2; j_gene: TRBJ2-7; abundance: -; v_gene: TRBV7-9
CDR3nt: TGTGCCAGTAGTATCCGGGATTCCTACGAGCAGTACTTC; CDR3aa: CASSIRDSYEQYF; d_gene: -; j_gene: TRBJ2-7; abundance: -; v_gene: TRBV19
CDR3nt: TGTGCCAGCAGCCCAACTCGGGGGGGGGTGAACACTGAAGCTTTCTTT; CDR3aa: CASSPTRGGVNTEAFF; d_gene: -; j_gene: TRBJ1-1; abundance: -; v_gene: TRBV27
CDR3nt: TGTGCCAGCAGCCCTTCCGGGACAAGTAATTCACCCCTCCACTTT; CDR3aa: CASSPSGTSNSPLHF; d_gene: -; j_gene: TRBJ1-6; abundance: few; v_gene: TRBV9
CDR3nt: TGTGCCAGCAACCACCGACTCGAGGACCATGAAAAACTGTTTTTT; CDR3aa: CASNHRLEDHEKLFF; d_gene: -; j_gene: TRBJ1-4; abundance: -; v_gene: TRBV28
CDR3nt: TGCGCCAGCAGCCCCAGGGGAGGGAACACTGAAGCTTTCTTT; CDR3aa: CASSPRGGNTEAFF; d_gene: -; j_gene: TRBJ1-1; abundance: -; v_gene: TRBV5-1
CDR3nt: TGCGCCAGCAGCTTGATCGGACAGGGGGCAAATGAGCAGTTCTTC; CDR3aa: CASSLIGQGANEQFF; d_gene: TRBD1; j_gene: TRBJ2-1; abundance: -; v_gene: TRBV5-1
CDR3nt: TGTGCTAGTGGTTTGGTTCTGGGACTAGCGGAGGCCTACGAGCAGTACTTC; CDR3aa: CASGLVLGLAEAYEQYF; d_gene: TRBD2; j_gene: TRBJ2-7; abundance: -; v_gene: TRBV12-5
CDR3nt: TGTGCCAGCAGTTACCCCGAGCAGAGCGCTAATGAAAAACTGTTTTTT; CDR3aa: CASSYPEQSANEKLFF; d_gene: -; j_gene: TRBJ1-4; abundance: once; v_gene: TRBV6-6
CDR3nt: TGTGCCAGCAGTCGCCGCGGATCAGGCGCTGAAGCTTTCTTT; CDR3aa: CASSRRGSGAEAFF; d_gene: -; j_gene: TRBJ1-1; abundance: -; v_gene: TRBV13
CDR3nt: TGTGCCAGCAGTTACGGGACAGGGGCCTCCTACGAGCAGTACTTC; CDR3aa: CASSYGTGASYEQYF; d_gene: TRBD1; j_gene: TRBJ2-7; abundance: -; v_gene: TRBV6-6
CDR3nt: TGTGCCAGCAGCTTAACGGTTGCCAAAAACATTCAGTACTTC; CDR3aa: CASSLTVAKNIQYF; d_gene: -; j_gene: TRBJ2-4; abundance: -; v_gene: TRBV11-3
CDR3nt: TGTGCCAGCACAGGGGCACCTCCCCAAGAGACCCAGTACTTC; CDR3aa: CASTGAPPQETQYF; d_gene: -; j_gene: TRBJ2-5; abundance: -; v_gene: TRBV2
CDR3nt: TGTGCCAGCAGCAAAGAGACAGGGTCATGGGAGACCCAGTACTTC; CDR3aa: CASSKETGSWETQYF; d_gene: TRBD1; j_gene: TRBJ2-5; abundance: -; v_gene: TRBV11-2
CDR3nt: TGTGCCAGCAGTTTAACCTCCCTTGGACAACGAAACACTGAAGCTTTCTTT; CDR3aa: CASSLTSLGQRNTEAFF; d_gene: -; j_gene: TRBJ1-1; abundance: -; v_gene: TRBV28
CDR3nt: TGTGCCAGCAGTTTAGGGGTCAGGGTGAATTCACCCCTCCACTTT; CDR3aa: CASSLGVRVNSPLHF; d_gene: -; j_gene: TRBJ1-6; abundance: -; v_gene: TRBV27
CDR3nt: TGTGCCAGCAATGAGGGGGCCTACAATGAGCAGTTCTTC; CDR3aa: CASNEGAYNEQFF; d_gene: -; j_gene: TRBJ2-1; abundance: -; v_gene: TRBV6-6
CDR3nt: TGTGCCAGCAGCCAAGATAAAGGTAGAAGGCGGTTCTTC; CDR3aa: CASSQDKGRRRFF; d_gene: -; j_gene: TRBJ2-1; abundance: -; v_gene: TRBV4-2
CDR3nt: TGCGCCAGCAGCTTGGCAACGGGGGGGCCAGATACGCAGTATTTT; CDR3aa: CASSLATGGPDTQYF; d_gene: TRBD2; j_gene: TRBJ2-3; abundance: -; v_gene: TRBV5-1
CDR3nt: TGTGCCAGCAGCCCGGGGGGCACTAGCTCTGGAAACACCATATATTTT; CDR3aa: CASSPGGTSSGNTIYF; d_gene: -; j_gene: TRBJ1-3; abundance: -; v_gene: TRBV7-8
CDR3nt: TGCGCCAGCAGCCCCACCACAGATACGCAGTATTTT; CDR3aa: CASSPTTDTQYF; d_gene: -; j_gene: TRBJ2-3; abundance: -; v_gene: TRBV5-1